Included here is one T cell receptor (beta chain) sequence, with context. Trimming removed 2 bases at V and 4 bases at J, with 8 bases between. The CDR3 is made up of 13 amino acids. Per germline, CDR1 SGHNT and CDR2 YENEEA. Sample time point: after dendritic cell vaccination, including at tumor progression/relapse. This sample was taken from a study of glioma-infiltrating T cells after dendritic cell vaccination. Study-wide context: Treatment, given 2003 to 2012, was autologous tumor lysate-pulsed dendritic cell vaccination.

Assay: immunoSEQ multiplex PCR; the TCRdb copy retains only in-frame clones and omits some. The table shows approximately 110,000 clones, with around 89% occurring only once. Sequencing used blood, obtained after dendritic cell vaccination. The receptor's source is a human donor with glioblastoma. J is TRBJ1-2 and V is TRBV11-3; D is perhaps TRBD1 (6 bases). CDR3 coding DNA: TGTGCCAGCAGCTTAAGGGGGGGCTATGGCTACACCTTC. The encoded protein is CASSLRGGYGYTF.